What follows is one T cell receptor (beta chain) and its context. The sample originates from a study of CD8 T cells in Susac syndrome. TCR beta sequencing covered blood CD8+ and CD4+ T cells. TEMRA cells were FACS-enriched, and CD8+ and CD4+ T cells were isolated negatively. The RNA input was 0.5 to 1 ug, and it was reverse transcribed with random hexamers. Multiplex PCR with immunoSEQ amplified the TCR beta CDR3 across 54 Vbeta and 13 Jbeta. TCRdb reprocessed the immunoSEQ multiplex PCR reads via MiXCR and lists one record per CDR3 protein. This sample carries about 130,000 distinct CDR3 sequences, roughly 94% of them seen once, and the ten largest clones take less than 0.15%. This TCR derives from a human donor with multiple sclerosis. Sequencing was carried out using CD4+ T cells from PBMCs.

In DNA, the CDR3 is TGTGCCAGCAGCTTTCGCCGGGACAGGAACACAGATACGCAGTATTTT. Translating gives CASSFRRDRNTDTQYF. The chain recombines TRBV11-2 with TRBJ2-3; TRBD1 matches at 8 bases. With V trimmed by 3 bases and J by 2 bases, 7 bases remained unmatched. The CDR3 has 16 amino acids. Germline lookup yields CDR1 SGHAT and CDR2 FQNNGV.